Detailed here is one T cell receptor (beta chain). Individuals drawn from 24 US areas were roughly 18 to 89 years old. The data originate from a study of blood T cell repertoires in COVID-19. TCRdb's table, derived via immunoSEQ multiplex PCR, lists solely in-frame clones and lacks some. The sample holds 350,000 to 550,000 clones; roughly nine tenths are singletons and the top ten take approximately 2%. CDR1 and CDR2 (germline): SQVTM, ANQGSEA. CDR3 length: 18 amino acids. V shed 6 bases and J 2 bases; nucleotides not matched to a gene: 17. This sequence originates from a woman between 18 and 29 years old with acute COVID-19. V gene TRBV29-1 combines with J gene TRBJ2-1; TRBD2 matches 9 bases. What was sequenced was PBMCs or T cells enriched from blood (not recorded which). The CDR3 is CSVSPLTSGKKTYNEQFF. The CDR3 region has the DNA TGCAGCGTATCCCCCTTGACTAGCGGAAAAAAAACCTACAATGAGCAGTTCTTC.